The 7 T cell receptor beta chains listed next were all sequenced from one sample in a study of cytomegalovirus exposure and HLA in healthy donors. The PCR was carried out with 60 Vbeta primers and 13 Jbeta primers. Data came from immunoSEQ multiplex PCR; TCRdb stores just in-frame clones and leaves some out. The sample yields 90,000 or so clones, approximately 85% seen once. Sequenced: PBMCs. All receptors derive from a young man in good health and CMV-seropositive.

The gene calls are TRBV19 and TRBJ2-7; D remains unclear. Trimming took off 11 bases at V and 2 bases at J, with 7 bases between the two ends. There are 10 residues in the CDR3. Germline V gives CDR1 LNHDA, CDR2 SQIVND (reference sequence). The CDR3 nucleotides are TGTGCCGCAGGAACCTACGAGCAGTACTTC. Translation: CAAGTYEQYF.

The chain is built from TRBV6-1 and TRBJ1-3; weak D call: TRBD1 (5 bases). The CDR3 consists of 18 residues. Germline assignment: CDR1 MNHNS and CDR2 SASEGT. Trimming took 2 bases from V and 0 from J, leaving 17 bases between them. The CDR3 DNA sequence: TGTGCCAGCAGTGAAAATGGGGCCAGTTCGAGCTCTGGAAACACCATATATTTT. This gives the protein CASSENGASSSSGNTIYF.

The chain couples TRBV2 to TRBJ2-5; TRBD2 matches at 9 bases. Germline CDR1 reads SNHLY; CDR2 reads FYNNEI. The CDR3 runs 14 residues. The V gene end was trimmed by 6 bases and the J gene end by 1 base; junction bases not matched to a gene: 3. CDR3 sequence reads: CASRVTSGQETQYF. In DNA form, the CDR3 reads TGTGCCAGCAGGGTGACTAGCGGCCAAGAGACCCAGTACTTC.

The sample holds a few counts of this clone. The genes are TRBV29-1 and TRBJ2-7; D is unresolved. Trimming cost V 3 bases and J 0 bases, with 15 bases left between them. The CDR3 is 15 residues long. The germline gives CDR1 SQVTM, CDR2 ANQGSEA. The CDR3 DNA reads TGCAGCGTTGAGTCCCGGAGTATTCACTCCTACGAGCAGTACTTC. This gives the protein CSVESRSIHSYEQYF.

This sequence joins TRBV4-1 and TRBJ2-7; 10 nucleotides agree with TRBD1. Germline V gene sequence: CDR1 MGHRA, CDR2 YSYEKL. After removal of 2 bases from V and 5 bases from J, the junction contained 9 bases not matched to a gene. The CDR3 sequence is 16 residues long. CDR3 nucleotides: TGCGCCAGCAGCCAACCAGACAGGGGGCAGGTCCACGAGCAGTACTTC. Protein product: CASSQPDRGQVHEQYF.

V and J are TRBV4-3 and TRBJ2-5, with D unclear. This CDR3 is built from 13 residues. The germline V gene encodes CDR1 LGHNA and CDR2 YSLEER. V lost 1 base, J lost 5 bases, and 8 bases lay in between. The CDR3 here is CASSQVLEETQYF. The CDR3 nucleotides read TGCGCCAGCAGCCAAGTCCTAGAGGAGACCCAGTACTTC.

V gene TRBV7-2 combines with J gene TRBJ2-5; perhaps TRBD2 as D (6 bases). Germline lookup yields CDR1 SGHTA and CDR2 FQGNSA. V shed 2 bases and J shed 3 bases, with 16 bases lying between them. The CDR3 covers 16 residues. The CDR3 here is CASSLSGGWSEETQYF. CDR3 sequence (DNA): TGTGCCAGCAGCTTATCCGGGGGATGGTCGGAAGAGACCCAGTACTTC. Based on the CDR3 plus reference TRBV7-2 and TRBJ2-5, the full variable domain is GAGVSQSPSNKVTEKGKDVELRCDPISGHTALYWYRQSLGQGLEFLIYFQGNSAPDKSGLPSDRFSAERTGGSVSTLTIQRTQQEDSAVYLCASSLSGGWSEETQYFGPGTRLLVL.